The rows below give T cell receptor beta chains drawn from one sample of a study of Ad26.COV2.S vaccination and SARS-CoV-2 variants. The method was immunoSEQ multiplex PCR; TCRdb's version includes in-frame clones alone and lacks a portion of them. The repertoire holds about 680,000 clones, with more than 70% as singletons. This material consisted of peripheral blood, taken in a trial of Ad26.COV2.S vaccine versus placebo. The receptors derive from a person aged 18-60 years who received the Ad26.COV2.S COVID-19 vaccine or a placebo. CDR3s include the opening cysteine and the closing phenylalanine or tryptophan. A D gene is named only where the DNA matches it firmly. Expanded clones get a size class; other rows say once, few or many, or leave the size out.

CASSPNGVRSSYEQYF	TGTGCCAGCAGCCCCAACGGTGTGAGAAGCTCCTACGAGCAGTACTTC	.	TRBJ2-7	.	16	TRBV7-2
CAIGSRENTEAFF	TGTGCCATCGGAAGCAGAGAGAACACTGAAGCTTTCTTT	.	TRBJ1-1	.	13	TRBV10-3
CASSDRGTEAFF	TGTGCCAGCTCAGACAGGGGAACTGAAGCTTTCTTT	TRBD1	TRBJ1-1	.	12	TRBV18
CASSLAGGVTSVEQYF	TGCGCCAGCAGCTTGGCTGGGGGGGTGACTAGTGTCGAGCAGTACTTC	TRBD2	TRBJ2-7	.	16	TRBV5-1
CASSPRGNYGYTF	TGTGCCAGCAGTCCCCGGGGTAACTATGGCTACACCTTC	.	TRBJ1-2	few	13	TRBV6-5
CASSIGGMDTEAFF	TGTGCCAGTAGTATTGGGGGTATGGACACTGAAGCTTTCTTT	.	TRBJ1-1	.	14	TRBV19
CASRHSGNEQFF	TGTGCCAGCAGACATAGCGGAAATGAGCAGTTCTTC	.	TRBJ2-1	.	12	TRBV7-9
CASRGETGAPPEAFF	TGTGCCAGCAGGGGAGAGACAGGGGCGCCGCCTGAAGCTTTCTTT	TRBD1	TRBJ1-1	once	15	TRBV2
CASSRQGSYEQYF	TGTGCCAGCAGCAGACAGGGTTCCTACGAGCAGTACTTC	TRBD1	TRBJ2-7	.	13	TRBV13
CASSLRAGGPMDEQFF	TGTGCCAGCAGCTTGAGGGCGGGGGGGCCGATGGATGAGCAGTTCTTC	TRBD2	TRBJ2-1	.	16	TRBV5-4
CASSGKAGADTEAFF	TGTGCCAGCAGCGGAAAAGCAGGCGCGGACACTGAAGCTTTCTTT	.	TRBJ1-1	.	15	TRBV9
CASSVEGRDQYF	TGTGCCAGCAGCGTAGAGGGGAGGGACCAGTACTTC	TRBD2	TRBJ2-5	once	12	TRBV9
CASSQFLAGTDTQYF	TGTGCCAGCAGCCAATTCCTAGCGGGCACAGATACGCAGTATTTT	TRBD2	TRBJ2-3	.	15	TRBV3-1/TRBV3-2
CAIRPAPISYSNQPQHF	TGTGCCATCCGCCCGGCCCCTATCTCTTATAGCAATCAGCCCCAGCATTTT	.	TRBJ1-5	.	17	TRBV10-3